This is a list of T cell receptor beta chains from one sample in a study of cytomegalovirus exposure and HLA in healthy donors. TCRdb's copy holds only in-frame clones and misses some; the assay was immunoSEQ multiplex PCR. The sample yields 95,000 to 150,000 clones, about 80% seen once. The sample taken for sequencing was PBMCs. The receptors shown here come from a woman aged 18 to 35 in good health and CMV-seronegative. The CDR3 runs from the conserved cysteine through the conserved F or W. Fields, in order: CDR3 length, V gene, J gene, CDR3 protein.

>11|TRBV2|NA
CASSYDYEQYF
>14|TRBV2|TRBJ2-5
CASSDDRGQETQYF
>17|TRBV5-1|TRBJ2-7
CASSFTGSSIGAYEQYF
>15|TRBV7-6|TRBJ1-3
CASSAGTGSGNTIYF
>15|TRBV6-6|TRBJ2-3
CASRRGLAGEDTQYF
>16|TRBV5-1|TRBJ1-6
CASSTGTASLASPLHF
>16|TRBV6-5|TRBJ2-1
CASSYGRGGSYNEQFF
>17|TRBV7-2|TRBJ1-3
CASSPGNRGRVGNTIYF
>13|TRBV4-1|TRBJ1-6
CASSQDRGPSLHF
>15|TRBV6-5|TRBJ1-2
CASSPPGQGGDGYTF
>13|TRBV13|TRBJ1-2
CASSPLPDYGYTF
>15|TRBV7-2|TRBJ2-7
CASSLFSERSYEQYF
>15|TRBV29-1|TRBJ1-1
CSAVPGQGASTEAFF
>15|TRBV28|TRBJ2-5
CASSSPDRPQETQYF
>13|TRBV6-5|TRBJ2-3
CASTTTGTDTQYF
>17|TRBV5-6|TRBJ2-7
CASSPLADLSGVYEQYF
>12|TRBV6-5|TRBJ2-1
CASSSVYNEQFF
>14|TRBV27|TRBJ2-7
CASRAGPTYYEQYF
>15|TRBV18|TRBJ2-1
CASSFSGDSYNEQFF
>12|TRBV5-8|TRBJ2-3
CASSLITDTQYF
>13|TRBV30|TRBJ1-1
CAWRRGQYTEAFF
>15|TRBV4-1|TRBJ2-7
CASSEGQGKKSEQYF
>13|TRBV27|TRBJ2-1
CASSYTAGYEQFF
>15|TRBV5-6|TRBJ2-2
CASSSLDFPTGELFF
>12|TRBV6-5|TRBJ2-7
CASSRDRVEQYF
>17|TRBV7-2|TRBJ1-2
CASSNRTGMRRNYGYTF
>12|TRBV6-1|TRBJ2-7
CASTRTVYEQYF
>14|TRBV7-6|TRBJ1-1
CASSPSEANTEAFF
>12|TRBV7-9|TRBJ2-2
CASSFGAGELFF
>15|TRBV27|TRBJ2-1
CASSNHWGEGNEQFF
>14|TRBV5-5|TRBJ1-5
CASSSLGAGQPQHF
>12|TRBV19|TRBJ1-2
CASADRGDGYTF
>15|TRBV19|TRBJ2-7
CASSISSGGYYEQYF
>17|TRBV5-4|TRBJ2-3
CASSPLGVAGGGDTQYF
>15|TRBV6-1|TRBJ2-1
CASNLARETYHEQFF
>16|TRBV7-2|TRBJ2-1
CASSLAQRVTNNEQFF
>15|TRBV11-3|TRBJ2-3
CASSLGASSTDTQYF
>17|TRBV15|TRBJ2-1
CATSIGTSGLSYNEQFF
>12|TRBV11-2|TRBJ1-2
CASSLVSLGYTF
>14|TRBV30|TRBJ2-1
CAWRMGGSYNEQFF
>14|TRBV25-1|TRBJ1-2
CASSESEGVYGYTF
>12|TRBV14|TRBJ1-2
CASSPTGYGYTF
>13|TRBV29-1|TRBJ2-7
CSVVGQGTYEQYF
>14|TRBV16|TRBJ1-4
CASSYDRGNEKLFF
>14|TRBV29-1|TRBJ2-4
CSAWAGTTKNIQYF
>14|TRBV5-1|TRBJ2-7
CASSLLAQGPEQYF
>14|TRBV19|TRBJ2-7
CASNTGLAAYEQYF
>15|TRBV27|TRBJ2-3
CASSFWTSGTDTQYF
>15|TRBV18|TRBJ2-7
CASSPSTGNPYEQYF
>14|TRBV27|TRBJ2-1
CASSIMVGPNEQFF
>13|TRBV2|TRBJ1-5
CASGGISNQPQHF
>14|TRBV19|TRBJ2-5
CASSVNGNQETQYF
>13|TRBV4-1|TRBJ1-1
CASSHPDSRSIPF